This T cell receptor beta chain is drawn from a study of early T cells in non-severe SARS-CoV-2 infection. Unique molecular identifier tags were affixed to discrete cDNA molecules. TCRdb passed the 5' RACE reads through MiXCR, listing each CDR3 protein once. The table shows 80,000 or so distinct CDR3 sequences, with roughly 6% occurring only once. Whole-study results and caveats: VDJdb matches were skewed toward anti-spike CD8 T cell responses.

In germline, CDR1 is SGHRS, CDR2 YFSETQ. V shed 0 bases and J shed 0 bases, with 7 bases lying between them. The CDR3 extends over 15 amino acids. Note on this clonotype: The target antigen is unknown.

Sequencing was done on a sample of whole blood. The rearrangement links TRBV5-1 to TRBJ2-1; no definite D call. This sequence originates from an adult who was a healthcare worker with PCR-confirmed SARS-CoV-2 infection or an uninfected control (not recorded which). CDR3 nucleotide sequence: TGCGCCAGCAGCTTGGAATTAGACTCCTACAATGAGCAGTTCTTC. Its protein product is CASSLELDSYNEQFF. Together with reference TRBV5-1 and TRBJ2-1, the CDR3 gives the full variable domain: KAGVTQTPRYLIKTRGQQVTLSCSPISGHRSVSWYQQTPGQGLQFLFEYFSETQRNKGNFPGRFSGRQFSNSRSEMNVSTLELGDSALYLCASSLELDSYNEQFFGPGTRLTVL.